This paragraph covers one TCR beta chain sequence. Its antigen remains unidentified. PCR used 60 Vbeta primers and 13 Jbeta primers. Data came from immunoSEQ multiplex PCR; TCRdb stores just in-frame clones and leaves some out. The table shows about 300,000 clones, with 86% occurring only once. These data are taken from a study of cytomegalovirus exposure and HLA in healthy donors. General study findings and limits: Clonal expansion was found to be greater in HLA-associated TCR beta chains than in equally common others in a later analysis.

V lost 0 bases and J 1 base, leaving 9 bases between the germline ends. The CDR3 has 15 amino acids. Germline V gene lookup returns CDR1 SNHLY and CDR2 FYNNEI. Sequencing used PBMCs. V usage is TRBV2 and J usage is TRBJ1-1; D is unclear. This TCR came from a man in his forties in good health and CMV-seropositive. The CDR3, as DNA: TGTGCCAGCAGTGAAGCTACTGCGTCGAACACTGAAGCTTTCTTT. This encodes CASSEATASNTEAFF.